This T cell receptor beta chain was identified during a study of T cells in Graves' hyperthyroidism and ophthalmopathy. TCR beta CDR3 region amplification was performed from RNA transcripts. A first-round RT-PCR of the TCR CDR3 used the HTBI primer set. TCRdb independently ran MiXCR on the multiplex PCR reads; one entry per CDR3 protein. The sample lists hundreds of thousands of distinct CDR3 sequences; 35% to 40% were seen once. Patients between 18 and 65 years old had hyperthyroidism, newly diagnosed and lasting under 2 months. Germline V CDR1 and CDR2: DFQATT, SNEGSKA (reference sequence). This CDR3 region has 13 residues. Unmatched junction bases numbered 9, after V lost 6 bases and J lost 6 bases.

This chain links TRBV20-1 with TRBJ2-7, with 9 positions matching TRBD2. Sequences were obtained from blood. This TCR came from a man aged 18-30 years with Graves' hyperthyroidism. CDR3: CSAPRREGGEQYF. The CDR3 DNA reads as TGCAGTGCCCCTCGGCGGGAGGGGGGCGAGCAGTACTTC.